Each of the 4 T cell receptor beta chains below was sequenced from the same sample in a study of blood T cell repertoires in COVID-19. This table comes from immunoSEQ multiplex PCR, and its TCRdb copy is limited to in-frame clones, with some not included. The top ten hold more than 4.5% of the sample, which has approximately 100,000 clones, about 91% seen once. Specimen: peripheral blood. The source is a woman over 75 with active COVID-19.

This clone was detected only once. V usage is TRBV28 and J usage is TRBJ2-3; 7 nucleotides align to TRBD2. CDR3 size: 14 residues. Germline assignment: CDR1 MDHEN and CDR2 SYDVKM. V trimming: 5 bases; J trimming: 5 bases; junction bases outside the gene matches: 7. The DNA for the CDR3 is TGTGCCAGCAGTCCAGGACTAGTTGGAGATACGCAGTATTTT. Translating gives CASSPGLVGDTQYF.

Written as DNA, the CDR3 is TGTGCCAGTAGTCCCTGGGAGGGATCCGGGGAGCTGTTTTTT. It codes for CASSPWEGSGELFF. The chain joins TRBV19 to TRBJ2-2, with TRBD2 matching 7 bases. Trimming removed 5 bases from V and 6 bases from J; junction bases left unmatched: 6. CDR1 is LNHDA, CDR2 SQIVND, per germline (reference sequence). CDR3 length equals 14 residues.

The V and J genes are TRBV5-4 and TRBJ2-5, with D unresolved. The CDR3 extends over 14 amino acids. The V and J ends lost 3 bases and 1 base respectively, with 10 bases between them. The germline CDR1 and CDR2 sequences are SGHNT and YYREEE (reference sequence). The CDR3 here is CASSSPPSQETQYF. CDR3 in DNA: TGTGCCAGCAGCTCTCCCCCTTCCCAAGAGACCCAGTACTTC. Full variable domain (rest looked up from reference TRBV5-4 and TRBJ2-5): ETGVTQSPTHLIKTRGQQVTLRCSSQSGHNTVSWYQQALGQGPQFIFQYYREEENGRGNFPPRFSGLQFPNYSSELNVNALELDDSALYLCASSSPPSQETQYFGPGTRLLVL.

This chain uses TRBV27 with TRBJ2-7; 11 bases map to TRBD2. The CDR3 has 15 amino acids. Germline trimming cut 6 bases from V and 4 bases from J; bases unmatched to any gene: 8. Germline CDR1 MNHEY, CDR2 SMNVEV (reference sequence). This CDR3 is CASREGLAEIYEQYF. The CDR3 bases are TGTGCCAGCAGGGAGGGACTAGCGGAGATTTACGAGCAGTACTTC.